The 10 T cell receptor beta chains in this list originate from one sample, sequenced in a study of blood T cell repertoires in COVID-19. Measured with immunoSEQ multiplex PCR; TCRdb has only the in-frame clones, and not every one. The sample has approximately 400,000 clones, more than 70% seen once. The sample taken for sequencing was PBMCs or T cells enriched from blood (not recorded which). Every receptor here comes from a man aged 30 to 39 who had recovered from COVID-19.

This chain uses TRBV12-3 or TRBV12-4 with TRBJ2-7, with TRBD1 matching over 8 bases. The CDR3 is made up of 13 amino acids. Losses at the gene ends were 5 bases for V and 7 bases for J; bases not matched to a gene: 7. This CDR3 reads CASSPGQGREQYF. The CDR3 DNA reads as TGTGCCAGCAGTCCCGGACAGGGTCGTGAGCAGTACTTC.

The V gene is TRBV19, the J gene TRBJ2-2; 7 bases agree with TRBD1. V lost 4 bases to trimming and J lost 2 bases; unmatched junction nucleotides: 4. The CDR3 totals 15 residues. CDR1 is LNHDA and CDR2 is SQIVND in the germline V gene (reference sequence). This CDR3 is CASSKGTVNTGELFF. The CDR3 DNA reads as TGTGCCAGTAGTAAAGGGACAGTTAACACCGGGGAGCTGTTTTTT. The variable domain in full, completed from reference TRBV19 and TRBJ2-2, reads DGGITQSPKYLFRKEGQNVTLSCEQNLNHDAMYWYRQDPGQGLRLIYYSQIVNDFQKGDIAEGYSVSREKKESFPLTVTSAQKNPTAFYLCASSKGTVNTGELFFGEGSRLTVL.

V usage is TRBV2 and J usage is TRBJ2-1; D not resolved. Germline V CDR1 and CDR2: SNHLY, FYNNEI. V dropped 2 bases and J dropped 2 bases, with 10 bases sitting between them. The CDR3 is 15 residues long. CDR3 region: CASSESGLTYNEQFF. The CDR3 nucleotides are TGTGCCAGCAGTGAATCCGGGTTGACCTACAATGAGCAGTTCTTC. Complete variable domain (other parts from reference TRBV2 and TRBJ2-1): EPEVTQTPSHQVTQMGQEVILRCVPISNHLYFYWYRQILGQKVEFLVSFYNNEISEKSEIFDDQFSVERPDGSNFTLKIRSTKLEDSAMYFCASSESGLTYNEQFFGPGTRLTVL.

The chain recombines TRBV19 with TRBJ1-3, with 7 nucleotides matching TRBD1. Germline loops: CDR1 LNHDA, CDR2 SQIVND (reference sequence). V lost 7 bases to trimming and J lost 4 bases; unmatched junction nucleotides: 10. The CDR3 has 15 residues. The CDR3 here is CASKETGPAGNTIYF. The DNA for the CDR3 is TGTGCCAGTAAGGAGACAGGGCCGGCGGGAAACACCATATATTTT.

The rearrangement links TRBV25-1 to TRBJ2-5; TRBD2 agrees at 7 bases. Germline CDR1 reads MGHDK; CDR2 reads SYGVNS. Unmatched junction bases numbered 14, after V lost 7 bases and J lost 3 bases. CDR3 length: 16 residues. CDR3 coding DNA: TGTGCCAGCACCAAAGGGGCGGCTAGCGGAAAAGAGACCCAGTACTTC. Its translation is CASTKGAASGKETQYF.

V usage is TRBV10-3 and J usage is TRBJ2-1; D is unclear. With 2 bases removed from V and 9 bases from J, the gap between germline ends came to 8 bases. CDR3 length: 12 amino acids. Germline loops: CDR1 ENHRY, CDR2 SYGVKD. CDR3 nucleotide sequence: TGTGCCATCAGTGAGGCTAGAGCTGAGCAGTTCTTC. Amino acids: CAISEARAEQFF.

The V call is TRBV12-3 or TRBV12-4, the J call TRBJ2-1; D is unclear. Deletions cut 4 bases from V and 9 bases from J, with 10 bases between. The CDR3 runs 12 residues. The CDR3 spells CASSSTVAEQFF. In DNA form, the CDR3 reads TGTGCCAGCAGTTCAACTGTAGCTGAGCAGTTCTTC.

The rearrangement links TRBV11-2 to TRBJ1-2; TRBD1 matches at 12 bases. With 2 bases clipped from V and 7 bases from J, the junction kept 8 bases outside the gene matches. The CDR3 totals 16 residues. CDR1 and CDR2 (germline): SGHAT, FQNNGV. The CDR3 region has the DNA TGTGCCAGCAGCTTAAGACCGGGACAGGGGGCGATTGGCTACACCTTC. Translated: CASSLRPGQGAIGYTF.

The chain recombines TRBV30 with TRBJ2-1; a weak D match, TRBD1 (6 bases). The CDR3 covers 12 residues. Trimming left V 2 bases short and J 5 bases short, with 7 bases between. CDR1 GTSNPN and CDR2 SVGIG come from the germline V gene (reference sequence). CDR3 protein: CAWSRQDNEQFF. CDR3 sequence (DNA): TGTGCCTGGAGTCGACAGGACAATGAGCAGTTCTTC. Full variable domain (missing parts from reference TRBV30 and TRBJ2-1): SQTIHQWPATLVQPVGSPLSLECTVEGTSNPNLYWYRQAAGRGLQLLFYSVGIGQISSEVPQNLSASRPQDRQFILSSKKLLLSDSGFYLCAWSRQDNEQFFGPGTRLTVL.

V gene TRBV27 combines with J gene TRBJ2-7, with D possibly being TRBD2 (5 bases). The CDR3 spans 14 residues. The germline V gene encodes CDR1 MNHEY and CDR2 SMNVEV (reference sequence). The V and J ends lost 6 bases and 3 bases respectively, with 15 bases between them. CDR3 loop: CASSLGGGNYEQYF. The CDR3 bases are TGTGCCAGCAGCCTCGGTGGAGGCAACTACGAGCAGTACTTC.